The 14 T cell receptor beta chains below all came from one sample that was sequenced in a study of graft-versus-host responses after intestinal transplantation. Method: immunoSEQ multiplex PCR; TCRdb's copy keeps in-frame clones and lacks some. The sample lists around 71,000 clones; about 94% were seen once. These receptors have no known antigen. The material sequenced was unstimulated CD8+ T cells sorted from spleen or lymph node cells, taken before intestinal transplant. These receptors came from a human donor who received an intestinal transplant.

This rearrangement joins TRBV7-2 to TRBJ2-7, with D possibly matching TRBD1 (6 bases). This CDR3 has 13 residues. Trimming shortened V by 6 bases and J by 6 bases, and 15 bases separated the two germline ends. Germline V gives CDR1 SGHTA, CDR2 FQGNSA. The CDR3 DNA sequence: TGTGCCAGCAGTTCCAATGACAGGAGCGAGCAGTACTTC. As protein: CASSSNDRSEQYF.

J is TRBJ2-1 and V is TRBV29-1; 14 positions agree with TRBD2. Looked up from germline, CDR1 is SQVTM and CDR2 is ANQGSEA. This CDR3 spans 17 amino acids. V lost 4 bases and J lost 0; bases outside the gene matches: 5. CDR3 loop: CSVVGTSGSGSYNEQFF. As DNA, the CDR3 is TGCAGCGTTGTCGGGACTAGCGGGAGTGGCTCCTACAATGAGCAGTTCTTC.

The CDR3, as DNA: TGCAGCGTTGGGCCAGGGGTGCATGGCTACACCTTC. Its translation: CSVGPGVHGYTF. The chain links TRBV29-1 to TRBJ1-2; possibly TRBD1 for D (6 bases). Germline CDR1 reads SQVTM; CDR2 reads ANQGSEA. The V gene lost 4 bases and the J gene lost 6 bases, with 12 bases spanning the gap. There are 12 residues in the CDR3.

The genes are TRBV5-6 and TRBJ1-4; perhaps TRBD1 as D (6 bases). The CDR3 is made up of 18 amino acids. Germline assignment: CDR1 SGHDT and CDR2 YYEEEE. V dropped 1 base and J dropped 4 bases, with 20 bases sitting between them. CDR3 in DNA: TGTGCCAGCAGCTTGTTAAGCCGGACAGATCCCCTTAATGAAAAACTGTTTTTT. Protein: CASSLLSRTDPLNEKLFF.

The chain recombines TRBV7-9 with TRBJ1-1; D is unresolved. The CDR3 spans 15 residues. Germline V lookup: CDR1 SEHNR, CDR2 FQNEAQ (reference sequence). V dropped 3 bases and J dropped 4 bases, with 15 bases sitting between them. The CDR3 is CASSFPPWGRTEAFF. Written as DNA, the CDR3 is TGTGCCAGCAGCTTTCCCCCCTGGGGTCGCACTGAAGCTTTCTTT.

The chain is built from TRBV7-6 and TRBJ2-6; TRBD1 or TRBD2 may be the D gene (5 bases each). The germline CDR1 and CDR2 sequences are SGHVS and FNYEAQ. V lost 5 bases and J 2 bases, leaving 22 bases between the germline ends. The CDR3 contains 19 residues. The CDR3 is CASSPGVWGWKAGANVLTF. As DNA, the CDR3 is TGTGCCAGCAGCCCCGGGGTTTGGGGGTGGAAGGCTGGGGCCAACGTCCTGACTTTC.

The rearrangement joins TRBV13 to TRBJ2-7; a possible D gene is TRBD1 (5 bases). Per the germline V gene, CDR1 is PRHDT and CDR2 is FYEKMQ (reference sequence). V lost 0 bases to trimming and J lost 3 bases, with 15 bases between them. The CDR3 is 16 amino acids. In DNA, the CDR3 is TGTGCCAGCAGCTTAGGCCCGCAGGGTAGGGACTACGAGCAGTACTTC. This translates into CASSLGPQGRDYEQYF.

J is TRBJ2-1 and V is TRBV10-3, with 12 bases identical to TRBD2. Germline V lookup: CDR1 ENHRY, CDR2 SYGVKD. V gave up 0 bases and J gave up 0 bases; unmatched junction bases: 9. The CDR3 has 20 amino acids. The CDR3: CAISESVGLAGLSSYNEQFF. The CDR3 bases are TGTGCCATCAGTGAGTCCGTCGGACTAGCGGGACTTAGCTCCTACAATGAGCAGTTCTTC.

The chain employs TRBV7-6 and TRBJ2-2; maybe TRBD2 (5 bases). Trimming shortened V by 5 bases and J by 6 bases, and 10 bases separated the two germline ends. The CDR3 covers 13 residues. From germline, CDR1 is SGHVS and CDR2 FNYEAQ. The CDR3 coding sequence is TGTGCCAGCAGCCCTAGCCTTCCCGGGGAGCTGTTTTTT. Protein sequence: CASSPSLPGELFF.

V gene TRBV28 combines with J gene TRBJ2-5; 8 nucleotides agree with TRBD2. The CDR3 spans 15 residues. The V gene's germline CDR1 is MDHEN and CDR2 SYDVKM. After removal of 2 bases from V and 3 bases from J, the junction contained 5 bases not matched to a gene. Here the CDR3 DNA reads TGTGCCAGCAGTTTAAACACACTAGCGGAAGAGACCCAGTACTTC. The encoded protein is CASSLNTLAEETQYF.

J is TRBJ1-1 and V is TRBV7-2; possible D gene TRBD1, 5 bases. This CDR3 comprises 13 residues. Germline V gene sequence: CDR1 SGHTA, CDR2 FQGNSA. The V gene lost 2 bases and the J gene lost 7 bases, with 11 bases spanning the gap. The CDR3 sequence is CASSLSTAREAFF. CDR3 nucleotide sequence: TGTGCCAGCAGCTTATCGACAGCGCGTGAAGCTTTCTTT.

V usage is TRBV6-5 and J usage is TRBJ2-7; D is uncertain. Trimming cost V 10 bases and J 4 bases, with 8 bases left between them. This CDR3 has 10 residues. CDR1 and CDR2 from the germline V gene are MNHEY and SVGAGI. The CDR3 loop is CAIGAYEQYF. CDR3 sequence (DNA): TGTGCCATCGGCGCTTACGAGCAGTACTTC.

The DNA for the CDR3 is TGTGCCAGCAGTTACTCCAACACCTATGGCTACACCTTC. Translated, it gives CASSYSNTYGYTF. The chain joins TRBV6-5 to TRBJ1-2; no clear D gene. Germline values: CDR1 MNHEY, CDR2 SVGAGI. The CDR3 loop spans 13 amino acids. The germline V and J ends were trimmed by 0 bases and 4 bases, with 6 bases remaining between them.

This chain connects TRBV25-1 to TRBJ2-3; D is perhaps TRBD2 (7 bases). The CDR3 sequence is 17 residues long. Germline values: CDR1 MGHDK, CDR2 SYGVNS. V was clipped by 3 bases and J by 4 bases, with 20 bases between them. CDR3 residues: CASSDWGGGRGADTQYF. Written as DNA, the CDR3 is TGTGCCAGCAGTGATTGGGGGGGCGGGAGAGGCGCAGATACGCAGTATTTT.